This T cell receptor beta chain was found in a study of PD-L1 blockade in urothelial cancer. Study-level background: Patients' histories included 0 to 3 prior chemotherapy regimens. Blood samples contained a median approximately 140,000 T cells.

Only in-frame clones appear in the TCRdb table, and some are missing; sequencing was by immunoSEQ multiplex PCR. The profile shows around 110,000 clones, around 89% of them singletons. The time point here: peripheral blood 6 weeks after treatment start. Germline V lookup: CDR1 MRHNA, CDR2 SNTAGT. This CDR3 comprises 14 residues. Unmatched junction bases numbered 2, after V lost 4 bases and J lost 3 bases. V and J are TRBV6-4 and TRBJ2-3; 9 nucleotides line up with TRBD2. The source was PBMCs, collected around atezolizumab (anti-PD-L1) treatment. This receptor was obtained from a man in his sixties with urothelial cancer. CDR3 sequence reads: CASSGGLATDTQYF. The CDR3 DNA is TGTGCCAGCAGTGGTGGACTAGCGACAGATACGCAGTATTTT.